One sample yielded the 23 T cell receptor beta chains listed below, sequenced in a study of cytomegalovirus exposure and HLA in healthy donors. Primers: 60 Vbeta forward and 13 Jbeta reverse. Profiled with immunoSEQ multiplex PCR; TCRdb holds only in-frame clones, not every one. This sample has approximately 150,000 clones, with around two thirds found just once. Sequencing input: PBMCs. These TCRs come from a man aged 50 to 59 in good health and CMV-seronegative.

V and J are TRBV7-2 and TRBJ2-1; TRBD2 matches 15 bases. The length of the CDR3 is 16 residues. J gave up 7 bases and V 8 bases, and 9 bases lay outside the gene matches. Germline CDR1 and CDR2: SGHTA and FQGNSA. The CDR3 here is CASSRTSGGVRNEQFF. Here the CDR3 DNA reads TGTGCCAGCTCAAGGACTAGCGGGGGGGTAAGAAATGAGCAGTTCTTC. The complete variable domain, with remaining parts taken from reference TRBV7-2 and TRBJ2-1, reads GAGVSQSPSNKVTEKGKDVELRCDPISGHTALYWYRQSLGQGLEFLIYFQGNSAPDKSGLPSDRFSAERTGGSVSTLTIQRTQQEDSAVYLCASSRTSGGVRNEQFFGPGTRLTVL.

The CDR3 DNA is TGTGCCAGCAGCTTAGAATCGACAGGCTCCAATCAGCCCCAGCATTTT. The encoded protein is CASSLESTGSNQPQHF. The V gene is TRBV7-8, the J gene TRBJ1-5, with D tentatively TRBD1 (6 bases). V was clipped by 1 base and J by 3 bases, with 13 bases between them. Per germline, CDR1 SGHVS and CDR2 FQNEAQ. The CDR3 totals 16 residues.

CDR3: CASSLGGWDEQYF. The CDR3 DNA reads TGTGCCAGCAGCTTAGGGGGCTGGGACGAGCAGTACTTC. The chain couples TRBV11-2 to TRBJ2-7; weak D call: TRBD1 (5 bases). The CDR3 has 13 residues. Germline CDR1 and CDR2: SGHAT and FQNNGV. Deletions cut 1 base from V and 5 bases from J, with 9 bases between. The entire variable domain, with the rest obtained from reference TRBV11-2 and TRBJ2-7, is as follows: EAGVAQSPRYKIIEKRQSVAFWCNPISGHATLYWYQQILGQGPKLLIQFQNNGVVDDSQLPKDRFSAERLKGVDSTLKIQPAKLEDSAVYLCASSLGGWDEQYFGPGTRLTVT.

The rearrangement joins TRBV6-5 to TRBJ1-6; D is perhaps TRBD1 (6 bases). Germline lookup yields CDR1 MNHEY and CDR2 SVGAGI. CDR3 size: 15 residues. V was cut by 2 bases and J by 10 bases, with 15 bases left in between. CDR3 in amino acids: CASSYEGGIGSPLHF. CDR3 nucleotides: TGTGCCAGCAGTTACGAGGGGGGGATTGGATCACCCCTCCACTTT.

For the CDR3, the DNA is TGTGCCAGCAGCCCTGACAGGGGTAGGGGCAATCAGCCCCAGCATTTT. Encoded protein: CASSPDRGRGNQPQHF. The chain combines TRBV28 with TRBJ1-5; 8 positions agree with TRBD1. The CDR3 is 16 residues long. Germline lookup yields CDR1 MDHEN and CDR2 SYDVKM. V lost 6 bases, J lost 2 bases, and 9 bases stayed unmatched.

The CDR3 reads CASSSGRQEETQYF. CDR3 sequence (DNA): TGCGCCAGCAGCTCTGGCAGGCAAGAAGAGACCCAGTACTTC. V and J are TRBV5-1 and TRBJ2-5; D not certain. The CDR3 loop spans 14 amino acids. Trimming took 3 bases from V and 3 from J, leaving 12 bases between them. The germline V gene has CDR1 SGHRS and CDR2 YFSETQ.

This clone is a singleton in its sample. The V and J genes are TRBV5-1 and TRBJ2-5, with D unresolved. CDR1 is SGHRS and CDR2 is YFSETQ in the germline V gene. V shed 0 bases and J shed 0 bases, with 6 bases lying between them. The CDR3 has 14 residues. CDR3 DNA sequence: TGCGCCAGCAGCTTGGCCACTCACCAAGAGACCCAGTACTTC. It encodes CASSLATHQETQYF.

This chain's CDR3 is CASSYSRTSSYEQYF. The CDR3 DNA sequence: TGTGCCAGCAGTTACTCCCGGACTAGCTCCTACGAGCAGTACTTC. V gene TRBV6-5 combines with J gene TRBJ2-7; 7 positions match TRBD2. J gave up 0 bases and V 0 bases, and 2 bases lay outside the gene matches. Germline V gene lookup returns CDR1 MNHEY and CDR2 SVGAGI. The length of the CDR3 is 15 residues.

The V call is TRBV18, the J call TRBJ1-1, with 9 bases identical to TRBD1. The CDR3 is made up of 14 amino acids. The germline V gene has CDR1 KGHSH and CDR2 LQKENI. The V and J ends lost 4 bases and 6 bases, in that order; junction bases with no gene match: 6. The CDR3 region has the DNA TGTGCCAGCTCACTAACAGGGGGCGTCGCTGAAGCTTTCTTT. Translation gives CASSLTGGVAEAFF.

The chain uses TRBV29-1 and TRBJ1-4, with a weak D call TRBD1 (6 bases). Trimming removed 6 bases at V and 7 bases at J, with 15 bases between. In germline, CDR1 is SQVTM, CDR2 ANQGSEA. The CDR3 extends over 13 amino acids. CDR3 in amino acids: CSVTGLRGEKLFF. CDR3 bases: TGCAGCGTAACAGGGCTTCGGGGTGAAAAACTGTTTTTT.

The V gene is TRBV7-9, the J gene TRBJ2-7; 9 nucleotides agree with TRBD1. After removal of 1 base from V and 4 bases from J, the junction contained 5 bases not matched to a gene. Germline CDR1 SEHNR, CDR2 FQNEAQ (reference sequence). The CDR3 covers 15 residues. CDR3 sequence (DNA): TGTGCCAGCAGCTTAGTGGACAGGGGAGGATACGAGCAGTACTTC. Residues: CASSLVDRGGYEQYF.

The sample holds a few counts of this clone. CDR3 in DNA: TGTGCCAGCAGGGCAGACAGGTATAGCAATCAGCCCCAGCATTTT. Translating gives CASRADRYSNQPQHF. The chain carries TRBV2 and TRBJ1-5, with D possibly being TRBD1 (6 bases). The germline gives CDR1 SNHLY, CDR2 FYNNEI. The CDR3 length is 15 residues. V gave up 6 bases and J gave up 0 bases, with 12 bases separating them.

This sequence joins TRBV2 and TRBJ2-5; D remains ambiguous. The tail of the sequence fits TRBJ2-7 better, so the J call may be wrong. The CDR3 loop spans 14 amino acids. CDR1 and CDR2 (germline): SNHLY, FYNNEI. The CDR3 protein is CASSARLERIEQYF. DNA for the CDR3: TGTGCCAGCAGTGCGAGGTTAGAAAGGATCGAGCAGTACTTC.

The chain carries TRBV5-6 and TRBJ1-2; possible D gene TRBD1, 5 bases. The CDR3 runs 13 residues. The ends were cut back, 2 bases at V and 4 bases at J, with 9 bases in the middle. Looked up from germline, CDR1 is SGHDT and CDR2 is YYEEEE. As DNA, the CDR3 is TGTGCCAGCAGCTTTCACGGGGGCTATGGCTACACCTTC. This gives the protein CASSFHGGYGYTF. The variable domain in full, completed from reference TRBV5-6 and TRBJ1-2, reads DAGVTQSPTHLIKTRGQQVTLRCSPKSGHDTVSWYQQALGQGPQFIFQYYEEEERQRGNFPDRFSGHQFPNYSSELNVNALLLGDSALYLCASSFHGGYGYTFGSGTRLTVV.

The chain carries TRBV20-1 and TRBJ1-3; D is ambiguous. Germline CDR1 and CDR2: DFQATT and SNEGSKA (reference sequence). V shed 1 base and J shed 8 bases, with 6 bases lying between them. The CDR3 spans 11 residues. The CDR3 region has the DNA TGCAGTGCTAGAGCCCGGGACACCATATATTTT. Its protein product is CSARARDTIYF.

This chain links TRBV25-1 with TRBJ2-7; 8 bases fit TRBD1. Germline V gives CDR1 MGHDK, CDR2 SYGVNS. The junction had 7 bases not matched to a gene; V was cut back by 6 bases and J by 6 bases. CDR3 length: 13 residues. The DNA for the CDR3 is TGTGCCAGCAGCCGACAGGGGTCTGGCGAGCAGTACTTC. This sequence encodes CASSRQGSGEQYF.

The V call is TRBV28, the J call TRBJ2-7, with TRBD1 matching over 10 bases. From germline, CDR1 is MDHEN and CDR2 SYDVKM. CDR3 length: 14 amino acids. V lost 5 bases and J lost 4; bases outside the gene matches: 5. CDR3 sequence reads: CASSVPGQGYEQYF. Written as DNA, the CDR3 is TGTGCCAGCAGTGTCCCGGGACAGGGGTACGAGCAGTACTTC.

The chain has TRBV10-1 and TRBJ2-3; the D gene is possibly TRBD2 (6 bases). Germline V CDR1 and CDR2: WNHNN, SYGVQD (reference sequence). The CDR3 spans 15 residues. The V end lost 0 bases, the J end lost 3 bases, and 10 bases lay between the germline ends. CDR3 sequence (DNA): TGCGCCAGCAGTGAGTCTGGAGGGAGAACAGATACGCAGTATTTT. Translating gives CASSESGGRTDTQYF.

This clone has just a few counts. The J gene is TRBJ2-7, the V gene TRBV15, with TRBD2 matching over 7 bases. Germline-derived CDR1 and CDR2 are LNHNV and YYDKDF (reference sequence). This CDR3 region has 14 residues. Trimming took 0 bases from V and 7 from J; bases not matched to a gene: 6. In DNA, the CDR3 is TGTGCCACCAGCAGAGATGCGGGGGTGGGGGAGCAGTACTTC. Translated: CATSRDAGVGEQYF.

The J gene is TRBJ2-3, the V gene TRBV9, with TRBD2 identical over 8 bases. The CDR3 contains 15 residues. V shed 3 bases and J 4 bases; nucleotides not matched to a gene: 7. CDR1 is SGDLS and CDR2 is YYNGEE in the germline V gene. CDR3 loop: CASSGSGGSADTQYF. CDR3 nucleotide sequence: TGTGCCAGCAGCGGGAGCGGGGGAAGTGCAGATACGCAGTATTTT.

The chain combines TRBV4-1 with TRBJ2-5; D might be TRBD1 (5 bases). Germline V gene lookup returns CDR1 MGHRA and CDR2 YSYEKL. The V and J ends lost 4 bases and 5 bases respectively, with 20 bases between them. The CDR3 is 16 amino acids. The CDR3 reads CASSPPIVREAETQYF. The CDR3 nucleotides are TGCGCCAGCAGCCCTCCTATTGTCAGGGAAGCGGAGACCCAGTACTTC.

This chain links TRBV7-8 with TRBJ2-5, with 8 nucleotides matching TRBD2. The CDR3 has 15 amino acids. Looked up from germline, CDR1 is SGHVS and CDR2 is FQNEAQ. The ends lost 1 base at V and 5 bases at J; junction bases unmatched: 6. The chain's CDR3 is CASSLGLRGGETQYF. The CDR3 DNA reads TGTGCCAGCAGCTTAGGGCTCCGCGGGGGGGAGACCCAGTACTTC. The full variable domain, completed using reference TRBV7-8 and TRBJ2-5, is GAGVSQSPRYKVAKRGQDVALRCDPISGHVSLFWYQQALGQGPEFLTYFQNEAQLDKSGLPSDRFFAERPEGSVSTLKIQRTQQEDSAVYLCASSLGLRGGETQYFGPGTRLLVL.

In its sample, this clone was seen once. This sequence joins TRBV7-9 and TRBJ2-2, with 12 bases that match TRBD2. The CDR3 has 18 amino acids. Germline CDR1 SEHNR, CDR2 FQNEAQ (reference sequence). Losses at the gene ends were 10 bases for V and 5 bases for J; bases not matched to a gene: 17. The CDR3 coding sequence is TGTGCCAACATTTTCCTGACTAGCGGGGGATCTCGGACCGGGGAGCTGTTTTTT. Its translation: CANIFLTSGGSRTGELFF.